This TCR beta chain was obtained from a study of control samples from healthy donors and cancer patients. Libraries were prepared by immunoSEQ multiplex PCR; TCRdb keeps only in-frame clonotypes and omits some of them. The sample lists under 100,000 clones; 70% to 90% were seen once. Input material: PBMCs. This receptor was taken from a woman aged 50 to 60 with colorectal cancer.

CDR3 nucleotides: TGTGCCAGTAGTATTAGCCGGACAGGGTGGGAGACCCAGTACTTC. It is translated as CASSISRTGWETQYF. V and J are TRBV19 and TRBJ2-5, with 8 bases that match TRBD1. This CDR3 is built from 15 residues. V was pared by 3 bases and J by 5 bases, with 8 bases of the junction left unmatched. Germline CDR1 is LNHDA and CDR2 is SQIVND (reference sequence).